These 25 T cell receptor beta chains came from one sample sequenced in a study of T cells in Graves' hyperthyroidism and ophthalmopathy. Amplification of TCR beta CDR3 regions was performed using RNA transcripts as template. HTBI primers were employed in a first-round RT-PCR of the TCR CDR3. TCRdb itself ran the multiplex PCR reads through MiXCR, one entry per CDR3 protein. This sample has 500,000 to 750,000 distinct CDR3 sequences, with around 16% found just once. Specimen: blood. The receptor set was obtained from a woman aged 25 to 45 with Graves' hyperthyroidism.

The CDR3, as DNA: TGTGCCTGGAGCCGGGTGAGGGACAGCGCTATCACCTTC. It yields the protein CAWSRVRDSAITF. The V gene is TRBV30, the J gene TRBJ1-2, with TRBD1 matching 7 bases. After removal of 3 bases from V and 13 bases from J, the junction contained 14 bases not matched to a gene. The germline gives CDR1 GTSNPN, CDR2 SVGIG (reference sequence). The CDR3 length is 13 residues. Full variable domain (rest looked up from reference TRBV30 and TRBJ1-2): SQTIHQWPATLVQPVGSPLSLECTVEGTSNPNLYWYRQAAGRGLQLLFYSVGIGQISSEVPQNLSASRPQDRQFILSSKKLLLSDSGFYLCAWSRVRDSAITFGSGTRLTVV.

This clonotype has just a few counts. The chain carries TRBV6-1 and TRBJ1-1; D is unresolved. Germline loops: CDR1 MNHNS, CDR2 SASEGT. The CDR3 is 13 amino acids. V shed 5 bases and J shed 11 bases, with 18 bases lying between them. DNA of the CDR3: TGTGCCAGCAGTTTAGAGGGTACGGGATATGCTTTCTTT. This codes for CASSLEGTGYAFF.

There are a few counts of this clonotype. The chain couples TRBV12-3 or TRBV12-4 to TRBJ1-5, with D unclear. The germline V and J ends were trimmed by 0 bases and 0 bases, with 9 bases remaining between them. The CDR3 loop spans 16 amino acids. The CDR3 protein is CASSLASGYSNQPQHF. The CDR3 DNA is TGTGCCAGCAGTTTAGCCTCGGGGTATAGCAATCAGCCCCAGCATTTT.

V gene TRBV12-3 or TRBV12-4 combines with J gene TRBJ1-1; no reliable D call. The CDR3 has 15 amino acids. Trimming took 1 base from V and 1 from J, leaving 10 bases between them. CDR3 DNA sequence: TGTGCCAGCAGTTTAGGTACAGCCTCGAACACTGAAGCTTTCTTT. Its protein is CASSLGTASNTEAFF.

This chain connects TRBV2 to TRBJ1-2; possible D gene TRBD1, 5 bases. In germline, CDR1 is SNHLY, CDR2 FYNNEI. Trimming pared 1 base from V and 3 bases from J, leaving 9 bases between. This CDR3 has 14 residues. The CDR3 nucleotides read TGTGCCAGCAGTGAAGGAGACAGAGACTATGGCTACACCTTC. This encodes CASSEGDRDYGYTF.

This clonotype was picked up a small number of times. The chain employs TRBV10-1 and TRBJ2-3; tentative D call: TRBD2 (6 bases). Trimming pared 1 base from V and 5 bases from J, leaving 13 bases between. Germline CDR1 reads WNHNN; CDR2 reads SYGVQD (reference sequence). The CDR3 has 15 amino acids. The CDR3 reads CASSEFRAGGDTQYF. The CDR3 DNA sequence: TGCGCCAGCAGTGAGTTCCGGGCCGGGGGAGATACGCAGTATTTT.

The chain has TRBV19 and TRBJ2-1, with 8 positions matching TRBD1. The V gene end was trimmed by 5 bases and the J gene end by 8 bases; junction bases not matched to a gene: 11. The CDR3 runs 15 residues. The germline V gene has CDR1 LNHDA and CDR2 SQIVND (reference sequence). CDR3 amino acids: CASSPDRGPRDEQFF. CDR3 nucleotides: TGTGCCAGTAGTCCCGACAGGGGACCTAGGGATGAGCAGTTCTTC.

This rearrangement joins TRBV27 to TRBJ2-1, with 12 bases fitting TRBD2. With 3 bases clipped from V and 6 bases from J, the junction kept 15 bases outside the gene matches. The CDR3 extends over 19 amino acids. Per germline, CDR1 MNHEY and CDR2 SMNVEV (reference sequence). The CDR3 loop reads CASSFRGLAGSPLLNEQFF. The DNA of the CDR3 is TGTGCCAGCAGTTTCCGAGGACTAGCGGGGTCCCCCCTTCTCAATGAGCAGTTCTTC.

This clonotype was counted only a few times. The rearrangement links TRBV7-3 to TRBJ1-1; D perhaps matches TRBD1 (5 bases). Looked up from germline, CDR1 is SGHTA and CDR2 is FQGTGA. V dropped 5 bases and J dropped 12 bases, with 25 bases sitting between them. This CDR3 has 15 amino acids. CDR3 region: CASSPTTGRGPDTFF. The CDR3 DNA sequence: TGTGCCAGCAGCCCGACCACAGGCCGGGGACCCGATACTTTCTTT. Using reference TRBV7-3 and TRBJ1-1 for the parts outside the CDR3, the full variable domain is GAGVSQTPSNKVTEKGKYVELRCDPISGHTALYWYRQSLGQGPEFLIYFQGTGAADDSGLPNDRFFAVRPEGSVSTLKIQRTERGDSAVYLCASSPTTGRGPDTFFGQGTRLTVV.

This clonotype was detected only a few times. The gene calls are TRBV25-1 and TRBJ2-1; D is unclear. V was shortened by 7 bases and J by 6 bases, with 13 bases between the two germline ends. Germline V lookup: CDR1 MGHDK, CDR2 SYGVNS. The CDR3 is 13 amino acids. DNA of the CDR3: TGTGCCAGCAACCTGCCGGGCTCCAATGAGCAGTTCTTC. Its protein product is CASNLPGSNEQFF.

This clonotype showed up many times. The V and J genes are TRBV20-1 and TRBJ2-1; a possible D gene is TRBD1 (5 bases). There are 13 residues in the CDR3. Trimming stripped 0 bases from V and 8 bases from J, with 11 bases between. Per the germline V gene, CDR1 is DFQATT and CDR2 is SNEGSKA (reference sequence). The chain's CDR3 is CSARDGAGHEQFF. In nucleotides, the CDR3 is TGCAGTGCTAGAGATGGGGCAGGCCATGAGCAGTTCTTC.

In DNA form, the CDR3 reads TGTGCCAGTAGTATAGCGGGACAGGGCGCCTACGAGCAGTACTTC. This encodes CASSIAGQGAYEQYF. The J gene is TRBJ2-7, the V gene TRBV19; 9 bases agree with TRBD1. Germline-derived CDR1 and CDR2 are LNHDA and SQIVND (reference sequence). J was trimmed by 2 bases and V by 1 base; bases with no gene match: 3. The CDR3 loop spans 15 amino acids.

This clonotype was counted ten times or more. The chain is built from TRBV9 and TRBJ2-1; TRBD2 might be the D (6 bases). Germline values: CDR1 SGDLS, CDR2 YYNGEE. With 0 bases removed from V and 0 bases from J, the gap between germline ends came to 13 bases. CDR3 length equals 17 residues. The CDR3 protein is CASSVDPAGYSYNEQFF. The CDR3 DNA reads TGTGCCAGCAGCGTAGATCCAGCGGGCTACTCCTACAATGAGCAGTTCTTC.

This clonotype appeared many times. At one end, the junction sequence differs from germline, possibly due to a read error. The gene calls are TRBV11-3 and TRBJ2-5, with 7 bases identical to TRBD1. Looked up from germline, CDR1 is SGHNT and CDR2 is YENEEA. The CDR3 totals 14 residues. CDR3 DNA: TGTGCCAGCAGCCTAGACAGGGTCCAAGAGACCCAGTACTTC. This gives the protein CASSLDRVQETQYF.

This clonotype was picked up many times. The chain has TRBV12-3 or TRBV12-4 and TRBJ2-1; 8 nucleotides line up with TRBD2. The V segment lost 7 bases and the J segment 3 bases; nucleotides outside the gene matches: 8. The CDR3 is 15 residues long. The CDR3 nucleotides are TGTGCCAGCAACCTGAGCGGGAGTGGCTACAATGAGCAGTTCTTC. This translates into CASNLSGSGYNEQFF.

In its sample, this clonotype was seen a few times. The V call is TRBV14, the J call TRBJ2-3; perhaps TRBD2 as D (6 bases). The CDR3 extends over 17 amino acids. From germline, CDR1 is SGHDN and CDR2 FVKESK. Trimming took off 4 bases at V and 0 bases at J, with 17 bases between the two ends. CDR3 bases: TGTGCCAGCAGCCGCGAGATTGGGGGGAGTAGCACAGATACGCAGTATTTT. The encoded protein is CASSREIGGSSTDTQYF.

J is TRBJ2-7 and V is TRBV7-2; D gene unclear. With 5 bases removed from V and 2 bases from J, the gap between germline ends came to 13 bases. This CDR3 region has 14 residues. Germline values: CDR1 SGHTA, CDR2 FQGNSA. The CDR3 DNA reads TGTGCCAGCAGCCCCCGGGCCGCCACCTACGAGCAGTACTTC. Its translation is CASSPRAATYEQYF.

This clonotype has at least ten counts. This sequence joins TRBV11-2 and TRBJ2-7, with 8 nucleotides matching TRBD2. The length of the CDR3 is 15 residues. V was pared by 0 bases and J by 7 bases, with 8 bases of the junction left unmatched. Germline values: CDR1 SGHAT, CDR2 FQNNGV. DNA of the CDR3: TGTGCCAGCAGCTTAGAGTCTAGCGGGCGCTGGGAGCAGTACTTC. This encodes CASSLESSGRWEQYF.

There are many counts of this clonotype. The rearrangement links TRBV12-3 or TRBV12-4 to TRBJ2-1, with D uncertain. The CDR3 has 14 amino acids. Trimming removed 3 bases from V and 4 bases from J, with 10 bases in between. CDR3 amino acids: CASSFAALYNEQFF. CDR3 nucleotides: TGTGCCAGCAGTTTTGCAGCGTTATACAATGAGCAGTTCTTC.

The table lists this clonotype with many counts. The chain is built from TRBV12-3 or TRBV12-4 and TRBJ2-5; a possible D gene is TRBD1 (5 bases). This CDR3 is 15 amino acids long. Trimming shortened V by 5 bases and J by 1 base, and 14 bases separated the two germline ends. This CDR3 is CASSPRSQGQETQYF. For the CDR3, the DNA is TGTGCCAGCAGTCCCCGGTCGCAGGGCCAAGAGACCCAGTACTTC.

The CDR3 sequence: CASSPMAGTGSYEQYF. CDR3 in DNA: TGCGCCAGCAGCCCCATGGCCGGGACAGGGTCCTACGAGCAGTACTTC. The chain links TRBV4-3 to TRBJ2-7; TRBD1 matches at 9 bases. Trimming cost V 4 bases and J 1 base; bases outside gene matches: 8. Germline V CDR1 and CDR2: LGHNA, YSLEER. CDR3 length equals 16 residues.

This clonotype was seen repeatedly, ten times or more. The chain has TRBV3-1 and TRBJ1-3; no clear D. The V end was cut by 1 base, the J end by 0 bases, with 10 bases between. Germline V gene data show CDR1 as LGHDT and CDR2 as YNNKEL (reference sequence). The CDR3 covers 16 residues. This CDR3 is CASSQVISVSGNTIYF. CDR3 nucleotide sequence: TGTGCCAGCAGCCAAGTGATCTCGGTCTCTGGAAACACCATATATTTT.

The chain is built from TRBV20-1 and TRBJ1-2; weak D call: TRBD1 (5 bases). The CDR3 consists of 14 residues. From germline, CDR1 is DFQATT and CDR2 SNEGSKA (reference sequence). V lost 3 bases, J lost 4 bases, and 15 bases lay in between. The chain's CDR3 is CSARGLGQGYGYTF. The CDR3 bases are TGCAGTGCTAGGGGGCTCGGGCAGGGCTATGGCTACACCTTC.

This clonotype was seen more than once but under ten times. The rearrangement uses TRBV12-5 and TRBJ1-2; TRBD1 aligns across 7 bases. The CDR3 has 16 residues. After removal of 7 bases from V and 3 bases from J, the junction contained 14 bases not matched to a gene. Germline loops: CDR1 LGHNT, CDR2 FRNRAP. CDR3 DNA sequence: TGTGCTAGTGTCGGACAGGCGACAGGTGGGGACTATGGCTACACCTTC. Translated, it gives CASVGQATGGDYGYTF.

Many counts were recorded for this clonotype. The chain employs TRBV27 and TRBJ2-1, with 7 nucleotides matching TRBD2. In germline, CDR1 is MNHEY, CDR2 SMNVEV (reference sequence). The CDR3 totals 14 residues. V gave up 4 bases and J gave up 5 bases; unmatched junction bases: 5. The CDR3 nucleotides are TGTGCCAGCAGTTCCTCCCTAGCGGACAATGAGCAGTTCTTC. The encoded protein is CASSSSLADNEQFF.